This T cell receptor (beta chain) came from a study of T cells in tuberculosis. Study-level background: IGRA-negative adolescents, IGRA-positive adolescents with latent tuberculosis and adults with active tuberculosis formed this South African cohort.

Only in-frame clones appear in the TCRdb table, and some are missing; sequencing was by immunoSEQ multiplex PCR. This sample yields approximately 30,000 clones, of which 87% are seen a single time; 5.4% belongs to the top ten. The time point was: new active TB diagnosis, blood taken before or within 7 days of starting treatment. Unsorted cryopreserved PBMC were sequenced, averaging around 100,000 T cells per clinical donor. Germline CDR1 is SGHRS and CDR2 is YFSETQ. V lost 4 bases, J lost 6 bases, and 8 bases stayed unmatched. The CDR3 runs to 15 residues. Study-wide findings and caveats: Smaller distances to GMM-specific TCRs suggested their expansion in active tuberculosis.

Points on this clone: Its antigen is unidentified.

The TCR comes from an adult with tuberculosis. This chain joins TRBV5-1 and TRBJ2-3, with 10 bases aligning to TRBD2. The sample was PBMCs, taken at tuberculosis diagnosis. The CDR3 sequence is CASSRNSGGSDTQYF. For the CDR3, the DNA is TGCGCCAGCAGCCGTAATAGCGGGGGGTCGGATACGCAGTATTTT. Using reference TRBV5-1 and TRBJ2-3 for the parts outside the CDR3, the full variable domain is KAGVTQTPRYLIKTRGQQVTLSCSPISGHRSVSWYQQTPGQGLQFLFEYFSETQRNKGNFPGRFSGRQFSNSRSEMNVSTLELGDSALYLCASSRNSGGSDTQYFGPGTRLTVL.